Following are 9 T cell receptor beta chains from one sample sequenced in a study of blood T cell repertoires in COVID-19. Assay: immunoSEQ multiplex PCR; the TCRdb copy retains only in-frame clones and omits some. The table lists 100,000 to 120,000 clones, just over 70% of them singletons. Material: peripheral blood. Receptors were obtained from a woman aged 40 to 50 with acute or convalescent COVID-19.

J is TRBJ1-2 and V is TRBV9, with TRBD1 as a possible D gene (5 bases). Germline CDR1 is SGDLS and CDR2 is YYNGEE. Trimming pared 2 bases from V and 4 bases from J, leaving 15 bases between. The CDR3 is made up of 15 amino acids. The CDR3: CASSVKTGDLYGYTF. CDR3 bases: TGTGCCAGCAGCGTCAAAACAGGAGACCTCTATGGCTACACCTTC.

The chain joins TRBV5-1 to TRBJ2-1; 9 nucleotides align to TRBD1. CDR1 SGHRS and CDR2 YFSETQ come from the germline V gene. V dropped 4 bases and J dropped 1; count of bases not matched to a gene: 6. This CDR3 is built from 16 residues. In nucleotides, the CDR3 is TGCGCCAGCAGCCCTGGGACAGGGACGTCCTACAATGAGCAGTTCTTC. Protein: CASSPGTGTSYNEQFF.

This clone was counted only a few times. The rearrangement uses TRBV18 and TRBJ2-1; weak D call: TRBD2 (5 bases). The CDR3 loop spans 13 amino acids. In germline, CDR1 is KGHSH, CDR2 LQKENI. Trimming cost V 4 bases and J 5 bases, with 9 bases left between them. As DNA, the CDR3 is TGTGCCAGCTCACTAGGACTCAACAATGAGCAGTTCTTC. It specifies CASSLGLNNEQFF.

The J gene is TRBJ1-6, the V gene TRBV14; 10 nucleotides line up with TRBD1. The CDR3 runs to 17 residues. J was trimmed by 4 bases and V by 0 bases; bases with no gene match: 3. Germline V lookup: CDR1 SGHDN, CDR2 FVKESK. Here the CDR3 DNA reads TGTGCCAGCAGCCAAGAAAGGGACAGGGGATATAATTCACCCCTCCACTTT. The encoded protein is CASSQERDRGYNSPLHF.

The V call is TRBV5-1, the J call TRBJ2-5, with D perhaps matching TRBD1 (6 bases). V was clipped by 2 bases and J by 5 bases, with 16 bases between them. The CDR3 spans 15 residues. Germline V gene sequence: CDR1 SGHRS, CDR2 YFSETQ. CDR3 coding DNA: TGCGCCAGCAGCTTTACAACAGGGTTTCGGGAGACCCAGTACTTC. This codes for CASSFTTGFRETQYF.

The rearrangement links TRBV2 to TRBJ2-3; D possibly corresponds to TRBD1 (6 bases). V lost 6 bases and J 7 bases, leaving 20 bases between the germline ends. The CDR3 spans 15 residues. Germline V gene data show CDR1 as SNHLY and CDR2 as FYNNEI. The CDR3: CASSHRAPEKNTQYF. The CDR3 bases are TGTGCCAGCAGCCACAGGGCGCCGGAGAAGAATACGCAGTATTTT. Full variable domain (rest looked up from reference TRBV2 and TRBJ2-3): EPEVTQTPSHQVTQMGQEVILRCVPISNHLYFYWYRQILGQKVEFLVSFYNNEISEKSEIFDDQFSVERPDGSNFTLKIRSTKLEDSAMYFCASSHRAPEKNTQYFGPGTRLTVL.

In its sample, this clone was seen many times. The chain combines TRBV9 with TRBJ2-1; D is perhaps TRBD2 (5 bases). V gave up 3 bases and J gave up 0 bases, with 10 bases separating them. Germline CDR1 and CDR2: SGDLS and YYNGEE. The CDR3 spans 15 residues. CDR3 sequence (DNA): TGTGCCAGCAGCGGACCGGGGAGCTCCTACAATGAGCAGTTCTTC. Protein sequence: CASSGPGSSYNEQFF. Full variable domain (remainder filled in from reference TRBV9 and TRBJ2-1): DSGVTQTPKHLITATGQRVTLRCSPRSGDLSVYWYQQSLDQGLQFLIQYYNGEERAKGNILERFSAQQFPDLHSELNLSSLELGDSALYFCASSGPGSSYNEQFFGPGTRLTVL.

The chain employs TRBV6-5 and TRBJ1-4; perhaps TRBD1 as D (6 bases). Trimming took 7 bases from V and 0 from J, leaving 9 bases between them. CDR1 is MNHEY, CDR2 SVGAGI, per germline. The CDR3 has 14 residues. Here the CDR3 DNA reads TGTGCCAGCACCTGGACAGCAACTAATGAAAAACTGTTTTTT. Translated: CASTWTATNEKLFF.

The V gene is TRBV7-2, the J gene TRBJ2-3, with 7 nucleotides matching TRBD2. The germline gives CDR1 SGHTA, CDR2 FQGNSA. The CDR3 is 15 amino acids. V lost 3 bases and J lost 1; bases outside the gene matches: 4. The DNA for the CDR3 is TGTGCCAGCAGCTTGAGACTAGCCCGCACAGATACGCAGTATTTT. Its translation: CASSLRLARTDTQYF.